This TCR beta chain was sequenced in a study of STAT5B mutations in CD4+ large granular lymphocyte leukemia. General study points: Patient CD4-sorted repertoires looked more clonal than healthy CD4+ repertoires, even without putative leukemic clones. 8/27 top patient clones versus 2/35 control clones were TRBV06-family. Without HLA matching, higher CD4+ than CD8+ T-LGLL clonality could reflect small sample size. No patients shared main leukemic clonotypes, though around 27% appeared at low frequency elsewhere.

Germline CDR1 is SEHNR and CDR2 is FQNEAQ (reference sequence). This CDR3 comprises 19 residues. V shed 4 bases, J shed 4 bases, and the junction held 13 bases outside the gene matches. Using immunoSEQ multiplex PCR, the repertoire was profiled, and TCRdb retains in-frame clones only, with some absent. This repertoire shows 25,000 to 35,000 clones, approximately 79% found once; its top ten account for approximately 6.2%. A note on this clone: What it binds is not known.

The sequencing input was CD4+ T cells from blood buffy coats. J is TRBJ2-1 and V is TRBV7-9; 13 bases are shared with TRBD2. This sequence originates from a human donor in good health. The CDR3 bases are TGTGCCAGCAGCTCCGGACTAGCGGGGGCCCAACCTCTATACAATGAGCAGTTCTTC. This encodes CASSSGLAGAQPLYNEQFF.